One sample yielded the 10 T cell receptor beta chains listed below, sequenced in a study of beta chain features in type 1 diabetes. These TCRs' antigens remain unknown. The entirety of the isolated RNA underwent reverse transcription, so expressed TCRB transcripts were sequenced. The assay was immunoSEQ multiplex PCR, and TCRdb's table has in-frame clones only and misses some. The table lists about 340,000 clones, around 9% of them singletons. Whole-study findings and limits: Significant though moderate, a shortening of TCRB CDR3s appeared in all four CD4+ subsets of Type 1 diabetes patients.

Material for sequencing was central memory CD4+ T cells from blood. All receptors come from a man between 25 and 39 years old with type 1 diabetes.

The rearrangement links TRBV9 to TRBJ2-5, with D perhaps TRBD1 (6 bases). Trimming pared 4 bases from V and 3 bases from J, leaving 16 bases between. In germline, CDR1 is SGDLS, CDR2 YYNGEE. The CDR3 is made up of 15 amino acids. CDR3 DNA: TGTGCCAGCAGCCGTGCGTGGCGGACAGAAGAGACCCAGTACTTC. Translation gives CASSRAWRTEETQYF. The full variable domain, with the rest looked up from reference TRBV9 and TRBJ2-5, is DSGVTQTPKHLITATGQRVTLRCSPRSGDLSVYWYQQSLDQGLQFLIQYYNGEERAKGNILERFSAQQFPDLHSELNLSSLELGDSALYFCASSRAWRTEETQYFGPGTRLLVL.

The chain uses TRBV19 and TRBJ1-2, with D possibly being TRBD1 (5 bases). The CDR3 length is 13 residues. Germline loops: CDR1 LNHDA, CDR2 SQIVND (reference sequence). V was shortened by 8 bases and J by 4 bases, with 14 bases between the two germline ends. CDR3 region: CASGLTQGYGYTF. CDR3 DNA: TGTGCCAGTGGACTCACGCAGGGCTATGGCTACACCTTC. Filled out from reference TRBV19 and TRBJ1-2, the complete variable domain reads DGGITQSPKYLFRKEGQNVTLSCEQNLNHDAMYWYRQDPGQGLRLIYYSQIVNDFQKGDIAEGYSVSREKKESFPLTVTSAQKNPTAFYLCASGLTQGYGYTFGSGTRLTVV.

At least ten counts were recorded for this clone. This chain connects TRBV5-5 to TRBJ1-5, with 7 bases identical to TRBD1. V was clipped by 0 bases and J by 8 bases; unmatched bases: 5. The germline V gene has CDR1 SGHKS and CDR2 YYEKEE (reference sequence). The CDR3 sequence is 14 residues long. In DNA, the CDR3 is TGTGCCAGCAGCTTGGGGAGGGGGCAGGAGCCCCAGCATTTT. Protein product: CASSLGRGQEPQHF. The full variable domain, with the rest looked up from reference TRBV5-5 and TRBJ1-5, is DAGVTQSPTHLIKTRGQQVTLRCSPISGHKSVSWYQQVLGQGPQFIFQYYEKEERGRGNFPDRFSARQFPNYSSELNVNALLLGDSALYLCASSLGRGQEPQHFGDGTRLSIL.

This chain connects TRBV5-1 to TRBJ2-3; 11 bases map to TRBD2. CDR3 length equals 16 residues. Unmatched junction bases numbered 4, after V lost 0 bases and J lost 4 bases. Germline lookup yields CDR1 SGHRS and CDR2 YFSETQ. The CDR3 sequence: CASSLALAGDPDTQYF. CDR3 coding DNA: TGCGCCAGCAGCTTGGCACTAGCGGGGGACCCAGATACGCAGTATTTT.

The V call is TRBV6-6, the J call TRBJ2-5; 11 bases map to TRBD1. The CDR3 loop spans 15 amino acids. The germline V gene has CDR1 MNHNY and CDR2 SVGAGI (reference sequence). The V segment lost 5 bases and the J segment 5 bases; nucleotides outside the gene matches: 7. The CDR3, as DNA: TGTGCCAGCAGTCCTCCCGGGACAGGGGGGGAGACCCAGTACTTC. Translated, it gives CASSPPGTGGETQYF.

The chain is built from TRBV7-6 and TRBJ2-4; D is ambiguous. Germline V gives CDR1 SGHVS, CDR2 FNYEAQ. V lost 1 base to trimming and J lost 8 bases, with 9 bases between them. The CDR3 runs 13 residues. CDR3 sequence (DNA): TGTGCCAGCAGCTTAGGACCCCTGGACATTCAGTACTTC. It is translated as CASSLGPLDIQYF.

This chain uses TRBV28 with TRBJ2-1; 8 bases match TRBD2. The V and J ends lost 6 bases and 2 bases, in that order; junction bases with no gene match: 6. The CDR3 extends over 15 amino acids. CDR1 and CDR2 (germline): MDHEN, SYDVKM. CDR3 sequence reads: CASRLAGRTYNEQFF. CDR3 coding DNA: TGTGCCAGCAGATTAGCGGGGCGAACCTACAATGAGCAGTTCTTC.

This clone was seen a handful of times. The sample holds other DNA sequences that translate to the same CDR3. The chain uses TRBV7-9 and TRBJ2-7, with 7 nucleotides matching TRBD1. This CDR3 is built from 13 residues. Germline V CDR1 and CDR2: SEHNR, FQNEAQ (reference sequence). The V segment lost 2 bases and the J segment 5 bases; nucleotides outside the gene matches: 3. The CDR3 coding sequence is TGTGCCAGCAGCTTATTAGGGGGCCACGAGCAGTACTTC. Protein: CASSLLGGHEQYF.

This clone was observed a handful of times. This chain uses TRBV20-1 with TRBJ2-7; D gene ambiguous. The V gene lost 7 bases and the J gene lost 0 bases, with 7 bases spanning the gap. The CDR3 is made up of 11 amino acids. Germline-derived CDR1 and CDR2 are DFQATT and SNEGSKA (reference sequence). This chain's CDR3 is CSVVGSYEQYF. For the CDR3, the DNA is TGCAGTGTTGTGGGCTCCTACGAGCAGTACTTC.

The rearrangement links TRBV7-2 to TRBJ2-3; perhaps TRBD1 as D (7 bases). This CDR3 has 16 amino acids. With 1 base removed from V and 2 bases from J, the gap between germline ends came to 13 bases. CDR1 and CDR2 (germline): SGHTA, FQGNSA. This chain's CDR3 is CASSLGRGRTTDTQYF. CDR3 bases: TGTGCCAGCAGCTTAGGGAGGGGGCGCACCACAGATACGCAGTATTTT.